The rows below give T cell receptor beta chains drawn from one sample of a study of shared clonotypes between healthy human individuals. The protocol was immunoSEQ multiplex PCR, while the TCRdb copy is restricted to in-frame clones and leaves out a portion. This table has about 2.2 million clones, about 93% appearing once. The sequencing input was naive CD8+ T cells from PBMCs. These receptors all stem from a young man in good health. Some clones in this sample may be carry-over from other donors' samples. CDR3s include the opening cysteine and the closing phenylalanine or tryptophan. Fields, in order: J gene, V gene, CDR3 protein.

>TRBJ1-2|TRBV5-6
CASSTRPDYGYTF
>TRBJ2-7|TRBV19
CASRPRLAGTYEQYF
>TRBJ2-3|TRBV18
CASSPPREGTTDTQYF
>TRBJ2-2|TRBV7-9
CATPAPTGELFF
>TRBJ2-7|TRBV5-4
CASSRPGTGNEQYF
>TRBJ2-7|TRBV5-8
CASSLVGRFSSYEQYF
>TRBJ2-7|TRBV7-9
CASGLISGSYEQYF
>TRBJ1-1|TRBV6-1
CASSESRDRGPNTEAFF
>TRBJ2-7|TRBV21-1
CASINLAREILTNCYEQYF
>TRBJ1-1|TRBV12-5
CASAGPQGMNTEAFF
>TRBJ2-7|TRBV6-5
CASSLPVGEQYF
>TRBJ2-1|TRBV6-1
CASSELVAGASYNEQFF
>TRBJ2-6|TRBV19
CASSPRDIVIGANVLTF
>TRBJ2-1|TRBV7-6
CASSLLENNEQFF
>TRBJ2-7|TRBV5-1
CASSLGLGVYEQYF
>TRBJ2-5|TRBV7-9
CASSSSEGETQYF
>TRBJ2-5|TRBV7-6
CASSLAQRGTPETQYF